This T cell receptor (beta chain) was found in a study of cytomegalovirus exposure and HLA in healthy donors. Study-level information: The platform used for the 100 to 150 validation repertoires matched that of the approximately 670 first-cohort repertoires, a later analysis reported.

General study findings and limits: That first-cohort TCR clusters tended to co-occur in the approximately 110 validation repertoires was found in a later analysis.

The CDR3 extends over 16 amino acids. Separate from the approximately 720-subject first cohort was the roughly 120-subject validation cohort, to which the donors belonged. To note about this clone: Its target is unknown.

The repertoire was sequenced with immunoSEQ multiplex PCR; TCRdb's copy has only in-frame clones and lacks some. The sample has some 110,000 clones; roughly 88% are singletons. Sequenced input: PBMCs. The rearrangement uses TRBV21-1 and TRBJ1-4; the table assigns TRBD1, which was not confirmed against the DNA. TRBV21-1 is assigned pseudogene status. This clonotype was obtained from a young man in good health and CMV-seronegative. The CDR3 region is CASSEGRQGSNEKLFF. CDR3 nucleotides: TGTGCCAGCAGCGAAGGCAGACAGGGGAGTAATGAAAAACTGTTTTTT.